This T cell receptor beta chain appears in the sequencing data of a study of blood T cell repertoires in COVID-19. Study background: The origin of the acute and convalescent COVID-19 samples was the United States, Italy and Spain. Sample material is recorded as cDNA or gDNA derived from T cells, B-cell-depleted T cells, or PBMCs.

In the source study's methods: For nucleated cells, counts were estimated from reference gene primer amplification. Method: immunoSEQ multiplex PCR; TCRdb's copy keeps in-frame clones and lacks some. From that table come the V and J calls and clone size; the DNA was used to work out D and trimming. The sample holds about 98,000 clones, roughly 87% seen once. The germline V gene has CDR1 MDHEN and CDR2 SYDVKM. V trimming: 10 bases; J trimming: 1 base; junction bases outside the gene matches: 13. The CDR3 runs 16 residues. The V gene is TRBV28, the J gene TRBJ2-3; 8 bases fit TRBD2. The origin of this receptor is a man in his sixties or seventies with acute or convalescent COVID-19. Sequencing was performed on peripheral blood. The CDR3 region has the DNA TGTGCCACCTCCTATCCAGGAGCGGGGGGCACAGATACGCAGTATTTT. Its protein is CATSYPGAGGTDTQYF.